The clone carrying this TCR beta chain appeared a single time. The sample comes from a study of T cells in localized non-small cell lung cancer. V was trimmed by 4 bases and J by 5 bases, leaving 12 bases between them. Germline values: CDR1 KGHSH, CDR2 LQKENI. This CDR3 is 14 amino acids long. Repertoires were generated with immunoSEQ multiplex PCR, while TCRdb's copy carries only in-frame clones and drops some. The data show 30,000 to 35,000 clones, about 90% seen once. The sequenced sample was peripheral blood, obtained before any cancer treatment. The sequence came from an older female donor with stage I lung adenocarcinoma. The V and J genes are TRBV18 and TRBJ2-4, with D maybe TRBD1 (5 bases). This CDR3 reads CASSQGATENIQYF. CDR3 DNA sequence: TGTGCCAGCTCACAAGGGGCGACGGAAAACATTCAGTACTTC.